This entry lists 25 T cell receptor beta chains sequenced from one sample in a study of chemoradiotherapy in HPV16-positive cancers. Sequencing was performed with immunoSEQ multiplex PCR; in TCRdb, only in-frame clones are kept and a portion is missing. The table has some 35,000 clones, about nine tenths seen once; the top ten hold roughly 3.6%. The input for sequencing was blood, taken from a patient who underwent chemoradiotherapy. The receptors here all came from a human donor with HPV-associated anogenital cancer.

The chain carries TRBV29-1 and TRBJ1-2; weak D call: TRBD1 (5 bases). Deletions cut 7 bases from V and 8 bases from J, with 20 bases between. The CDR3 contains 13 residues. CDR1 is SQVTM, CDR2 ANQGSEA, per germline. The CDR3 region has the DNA TGCAGCGCCATATCAGGGACCTCGCGGGGCTACACCTTC. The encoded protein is CSAISGTSRGYTF.

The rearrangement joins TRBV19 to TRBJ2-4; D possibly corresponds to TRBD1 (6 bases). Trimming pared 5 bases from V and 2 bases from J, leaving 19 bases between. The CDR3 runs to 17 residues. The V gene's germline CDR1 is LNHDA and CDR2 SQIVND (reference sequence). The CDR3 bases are TGTGCCAGTAGTGGCGGACAGTGGCCTTTAACCAAAAACATTCAGTACTTC. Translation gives CASSGGQWPLTKNIQYF. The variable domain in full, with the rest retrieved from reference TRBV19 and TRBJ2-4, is DGGITQSPKYLFRKEGQNVTLSCEQNLNHDAMYWYRQDPGQGLRLIYYSQIVNDFQKGDIAEGYSVSREKKESFPLTVTSAQKNPTAFYLCASSGGQWPLTKNIQYFGAGTRLSVL.

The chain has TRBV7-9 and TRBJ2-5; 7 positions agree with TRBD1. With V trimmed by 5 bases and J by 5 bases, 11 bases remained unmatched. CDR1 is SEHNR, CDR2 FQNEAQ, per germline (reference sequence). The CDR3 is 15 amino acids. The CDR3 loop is CASSIEDRSAETQYF. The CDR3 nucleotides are TGTGCCAGCAGCATAGAGGACAGGTCCGCGGAGACCCAGTACTTC. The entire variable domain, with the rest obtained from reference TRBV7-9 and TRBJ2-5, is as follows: DTGVSQNPRHKITKRGQNVTFRCDPISEHNRLYWYRQTLGQGPEFLTYFQNEAQLEKSRLLSDRFSAERPKGSFSTLEIQRTEQGDSAMYLCASSIEDRSAETQYFGPGTRLLVL.

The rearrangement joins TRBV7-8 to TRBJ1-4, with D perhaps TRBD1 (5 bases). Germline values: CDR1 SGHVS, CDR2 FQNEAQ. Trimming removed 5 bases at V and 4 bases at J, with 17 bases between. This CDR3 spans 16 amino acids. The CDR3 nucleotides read TGTGCCAGCAGCGGGCGACAGCTGCTAAGTAATGAAAAACTGTTTTTT. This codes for CASSGRQLLSNEKLFF.

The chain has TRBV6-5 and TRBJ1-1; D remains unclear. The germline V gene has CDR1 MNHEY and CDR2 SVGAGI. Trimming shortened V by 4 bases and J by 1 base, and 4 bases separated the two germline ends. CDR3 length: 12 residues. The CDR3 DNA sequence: TGTGCCAGCAGTTTCAGGAACACTGAAGCTTTCTTT. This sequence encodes CASSFRNTEAFF.

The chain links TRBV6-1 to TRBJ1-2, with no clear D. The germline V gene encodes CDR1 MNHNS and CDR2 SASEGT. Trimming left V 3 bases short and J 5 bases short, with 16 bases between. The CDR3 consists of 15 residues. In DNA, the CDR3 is TGTGCCAGCAGTGACCTCCCGGACGTTTCGTATGGCTACACCTTC. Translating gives CASSDLPDVSYGYTF.

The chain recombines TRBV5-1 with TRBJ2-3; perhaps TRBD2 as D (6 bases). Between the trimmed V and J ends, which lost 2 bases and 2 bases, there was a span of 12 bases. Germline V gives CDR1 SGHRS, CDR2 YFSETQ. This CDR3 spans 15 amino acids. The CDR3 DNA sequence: TGCGCCAGCAGCTTTATAGCGGATAACACAGATACGCAGTATTTT. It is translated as CASSFIADNTDTQYF.

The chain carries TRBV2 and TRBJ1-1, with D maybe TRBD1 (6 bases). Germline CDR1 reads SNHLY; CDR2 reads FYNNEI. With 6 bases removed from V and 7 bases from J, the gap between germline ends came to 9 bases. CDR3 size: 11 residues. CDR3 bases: TGTGCCAGCAGCCGGACAGATGAAGCTTTCTTT. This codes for CASSRTDEAFF.

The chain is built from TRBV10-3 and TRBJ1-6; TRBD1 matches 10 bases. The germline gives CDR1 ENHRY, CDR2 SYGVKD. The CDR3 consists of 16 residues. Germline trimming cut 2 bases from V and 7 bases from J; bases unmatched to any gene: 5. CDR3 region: CAISEAPGQGNSPLHF. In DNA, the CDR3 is TGTGCCATCAGTGAGGCGCCGGGACAGGGGAATTCACCCCTCCACTTT.

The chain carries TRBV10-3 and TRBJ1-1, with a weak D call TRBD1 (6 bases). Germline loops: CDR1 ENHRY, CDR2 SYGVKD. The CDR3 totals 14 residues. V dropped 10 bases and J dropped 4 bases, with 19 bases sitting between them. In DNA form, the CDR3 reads TGTGCCACCACGACCCGGGGGGCGGCCACTGAAGCTTTCTTT. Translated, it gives CATTTRGAATEAFF.

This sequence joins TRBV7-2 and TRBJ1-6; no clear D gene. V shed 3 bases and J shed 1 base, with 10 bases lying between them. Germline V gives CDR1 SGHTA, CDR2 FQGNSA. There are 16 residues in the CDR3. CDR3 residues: CASSFVGLSYNSPLHF. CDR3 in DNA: TGTGCCAGCAGCTTTGTGGGGTTATCCTATAATTCACCCCTCCACTTT. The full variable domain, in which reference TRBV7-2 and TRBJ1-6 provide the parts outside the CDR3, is GAGVSQSPSNKVTEKGKDVELRCDPISGHTALYWYRQSLGQGLEFLIYFQGNSAPDKSGLPSDRFSAERTGGSVSTLTIQRTQQEDSAVYLCASSFVGLSYNSPLHFGNGTRLTVT.

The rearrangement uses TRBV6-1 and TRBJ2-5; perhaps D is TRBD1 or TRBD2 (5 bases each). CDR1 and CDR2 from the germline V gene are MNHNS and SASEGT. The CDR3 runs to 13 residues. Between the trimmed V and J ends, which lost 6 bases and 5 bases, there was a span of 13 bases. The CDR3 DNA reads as TGTGCCAGCAGCCGAATCTGGGGGGAGACCCAGTACTTC. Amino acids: CASSRIWGETQYF.

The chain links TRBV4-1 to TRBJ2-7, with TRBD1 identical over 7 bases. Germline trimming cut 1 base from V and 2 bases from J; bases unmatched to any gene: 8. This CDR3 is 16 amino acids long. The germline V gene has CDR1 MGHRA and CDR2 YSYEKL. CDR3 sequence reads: CASSQVQGVIPYEQYF. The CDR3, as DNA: TGCGCCAGCAGCCAAGTTCAGGGGGTTATTCCCTACGAGCAGTACTTC.

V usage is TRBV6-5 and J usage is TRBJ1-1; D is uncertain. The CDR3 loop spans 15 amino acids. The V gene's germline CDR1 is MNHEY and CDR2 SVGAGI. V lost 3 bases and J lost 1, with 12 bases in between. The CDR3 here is CASSYEQTPNTEAFF. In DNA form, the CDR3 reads TGTGCCAGCAGTTATGAACAGACTCCGAACACTGAAGCTTTCTTT.

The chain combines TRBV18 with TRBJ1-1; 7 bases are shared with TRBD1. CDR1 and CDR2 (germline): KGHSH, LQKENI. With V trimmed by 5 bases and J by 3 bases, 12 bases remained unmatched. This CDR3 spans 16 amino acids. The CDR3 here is CASSSWDRGADTEAFF. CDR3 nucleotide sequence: TGTGCCAGCTCATCCTGGGACAGAGGTGCGGACACTGAAGCTTTCTTT.

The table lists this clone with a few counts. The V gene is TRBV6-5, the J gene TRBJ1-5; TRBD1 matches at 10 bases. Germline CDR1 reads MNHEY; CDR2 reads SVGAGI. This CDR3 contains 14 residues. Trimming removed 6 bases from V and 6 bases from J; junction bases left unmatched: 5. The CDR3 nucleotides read TGTGCCAGCAGGACAGGGGGCACAGGTCAGCCCCAGCATTTT. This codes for CASRTGGTGQPQHF.

This chain's CDR3 is CASSYSRGINEKLFF. CDR3 bases: TGTGCCAGCAGTTACTCCCGGGGCATTAATGAAAAACTGTTTTTT. The chain links TRBV6-6 to TRBJ1-4, with a possible D match to TRBD1 (5 bases). The CDR3 totals 15 residues. Trimming removed 0 bases from V and 4 bases from J, with 9 bases in between. Germline V gives CDR1 MNHNY, CDR2 SVGAGI (reference sequence).

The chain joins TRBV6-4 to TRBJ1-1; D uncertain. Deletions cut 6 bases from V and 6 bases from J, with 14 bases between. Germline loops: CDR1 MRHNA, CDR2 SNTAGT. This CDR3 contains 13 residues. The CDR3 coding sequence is TGTGCCAGCAGCGAAAGGTCTAACTCTGAAGCTTTCTTT. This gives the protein CASSERSNSEAFF.

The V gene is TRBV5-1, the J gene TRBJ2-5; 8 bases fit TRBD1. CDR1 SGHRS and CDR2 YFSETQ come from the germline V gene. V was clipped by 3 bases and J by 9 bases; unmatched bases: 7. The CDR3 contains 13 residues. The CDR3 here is CASSSDREAAQYF. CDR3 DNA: TGCGCCAGCAGCTCGGACAGGGAAGCGGCCCAGTACTTC.

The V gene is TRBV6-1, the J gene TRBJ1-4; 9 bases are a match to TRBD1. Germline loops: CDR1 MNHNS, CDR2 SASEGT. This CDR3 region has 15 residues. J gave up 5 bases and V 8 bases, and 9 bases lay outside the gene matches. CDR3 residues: CASDNRGRPNEKLFF. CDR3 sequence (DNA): TGTGCCAGCGATAACAGGGGGCGTCCCAATGAAAAACTGTTTTTT.

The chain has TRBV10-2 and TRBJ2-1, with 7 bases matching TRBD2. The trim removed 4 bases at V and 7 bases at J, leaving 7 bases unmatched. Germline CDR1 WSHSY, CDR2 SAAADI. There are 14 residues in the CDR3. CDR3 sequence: CASSGGTTPNEQFF. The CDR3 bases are TGCGCCAGCAGTGGGGGGACTACCCCGAATGAGCAGTTCTTC.

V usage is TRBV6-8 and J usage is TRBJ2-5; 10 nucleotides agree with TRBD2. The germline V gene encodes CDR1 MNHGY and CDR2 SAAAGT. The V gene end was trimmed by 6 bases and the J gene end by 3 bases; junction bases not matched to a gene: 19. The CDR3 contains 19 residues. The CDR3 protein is CASSPASRIAGGWKETQYF. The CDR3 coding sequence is TGTGCCAGCAGCCCCGCGAGCCGAATAGCGGGGGGCTGGAAAGAGACCCAGTACTTC.

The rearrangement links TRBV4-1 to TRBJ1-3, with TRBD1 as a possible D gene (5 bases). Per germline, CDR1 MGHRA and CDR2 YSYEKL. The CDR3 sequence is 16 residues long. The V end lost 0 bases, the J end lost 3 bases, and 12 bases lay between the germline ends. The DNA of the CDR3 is TGCGCCAGCAGCCAAGAGCCCTCGGGGGGTGGAAACACCATATATTTT. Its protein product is CASSQEPSGGGNTIYF.

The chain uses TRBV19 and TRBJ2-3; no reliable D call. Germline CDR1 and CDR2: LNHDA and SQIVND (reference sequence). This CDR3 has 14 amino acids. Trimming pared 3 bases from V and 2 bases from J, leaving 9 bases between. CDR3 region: CASSMARDTDTQYF. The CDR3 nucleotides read TGTGCCAGTAGTATGGCCCGAGACACAGATACGCAGTATTTT.

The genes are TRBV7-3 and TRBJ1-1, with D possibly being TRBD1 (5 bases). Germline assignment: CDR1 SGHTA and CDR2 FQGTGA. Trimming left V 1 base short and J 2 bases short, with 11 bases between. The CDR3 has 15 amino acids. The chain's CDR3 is CASSLMGRSNTEAFF. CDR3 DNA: TGTGCCAGCAGCTTAATGGGACGATCCAACACTGAAGCTTTCTTT. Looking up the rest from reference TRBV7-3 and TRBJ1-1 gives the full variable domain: GAGVSQTPSNKVTEKGKYVELRCDPISGHTALYWYRQSLGQGPEFLIYFQGTGAADDSGLPNDRFFAVRPEGSVSTLKIQRTERGDSAVYLCASSLMGRSNTEAFFGQGTRLTVV.